This is a list of T cell receptor beta chains from one sample in a study of molecular identifiers for immune sequencing clone quantification. Each CDR3 protein is one row after TCRdb ran MiXCR on the PCR reads. This table holds hundreds of thousands of distinct CDR3 sequences, about a fifth found once. Sequencing was carried out using naive CD8+ T cells from blood, with Jurkat cell RNA spiked in. These receptors all come from a human donor in good health. Some libraries in this study had Jurkat cell RNA spiked in. The CDR3 runs from the conserved cysteine through the conserved F or W. Each record gives: CDR3 DNA, CDR3 protein, clone size, V gene, D gene, J gene. A D gene is named only where the DNA matches it firmly. The size of a clone is reported for some rows only, either as once, few or many, or as a class for expanded clones.

TGTGCCAGCAGCGTAGACGGTGAGGCCCAGGACGAGCAGTACTTC | CASSVDGEAQDEQYF | many | TRBV9 | NA | TRBJ2-7
TGTGCCAGCAGTTTCCGGGGGCAGTACAATGAGCAGTTCTTC | CASSFRGQYNEQFF | many | TRBV28 | NA | TRBJ2-1
TGCAGCCTCATAATGGCGGGAGTCCTTCTAGCCAAAAACATTCAGTACTTC | CSLIMAGVLLAKNIQYF | many | TRBV29-1 | TRBD2 | TRBJ2-4
TGTGCCAGCAGCTTAGTGGACAGGCACCCGGGTACCGGGGAGCTGTTTTTT | CASSLVDRHPGTGELFF | NA | TRBV7-6 | TRBD1 | TRBJ2-2
TGTGCCAGCAGCAGGGTTACAGGGATAGCCAAAAACATTCAGTACTTC | CASSRVTGIAKNIQYF | many | TRBV21-1 | NA | TRBJ2-4
TGCAGTGCCCCCGCGTGGGGGGCGAATTCACCCCTCCACTTT | CSAPAWGANSPLHF | many | TRBV20-1 | NA | TRBJ1-6
TGTGCCAGCAGCCGAGGACAGGGACACTTCTACGAGCAGTACTTC | CASSRGQGHFYEQYF | many | TRBV7-6 | TRBD1 | TRBJ2-7
TGTGCCATCAGTGAGTCAGCGGGAGTAGATACGCAGTATTTT | CAISESAGVDTQYF | NA | TRBV10-3 | TRBD2 | TRBJ2-3
TGCGCCAGCAGACAGGGTGCTAACACCGGGGAGCTGTTTTTT | CASRQGANTGELFF | many | TRBV4-3 | NA | TRBJ2-2
TGTGCCAGCAGCTTGGACAGGGAGTTGGCCAAAAACATTCAGTACTTC | CASSLDRELAKNIQYF | many | TRBV5-6 | NA | TRBJ2-4
TGTGCCAGCAGTTTATCGGAGGGAGGACTCACAGATACGCAGTATTTT | CASSLSEGGLTDTQYF | many | TRBV27 | NA | TRBJ2-3
TGTGCCAGCAGCCAAGAGGTCAAAGGCACAGATACGCAGTATTTT | CASSQEVKGTDTQYF | many | TRBV14 | NA | TRBJ2-3
TGTGCCAGCAGCCAAGATAGGCCAGGGGCAAGCAATCAGTCCCAGCATTTT | CASSQDRPGASNQSQHF | once | TRBV3-1 | NA | TRBJ1-5
TGTGCCAGCAGTTTTGTTGGGACAGGGGACACTGAAGCTTTCTTT | CASSFVGTGDTEAFF | many | TRBV12-3/TRBV12-4 | TRBD1 | TRBJ1-1
TGTGCCAGCAGTGCAGACGGCGAAAAACTGTTTTTT | CASSADGEKLFF | NA | TRBV12-3/TRBV12-4 | NA | TRBJ1-4
TGTGCCAGTAGTTGGGGGGCGACCACTGAAGCTTTCTTT | CASSWGATTEAFF | once | TRBV19 | NA | TRBJ1-1
TGTGCCAGCAGTTTTTCAGGGGGCGACACCGGGGAGCTGTTTTTT | CASSFSGGDTGELFF | few | TRBV28 | TRBD1 | TRBJ2-2
TGTGCCAGCAGTTTAGTGTCAGGGAACGAGCAGTACTTC | CASSLVSGNEQYF | NA | TRBV12-3/TRBV12-4 | NA | TRBJ2-7
TGTGCCAGCAGCTTTGGAGGGGATGAAAAACTGTTTTTT | CASSFGGDEKLFF | many | TRBV5-6 | NA | TRBJ1-4
TGTGCCAGCTCACCACCTGACAGGAGAAACACCGGGGAGCTGTTTTTT | CASSPPDRRNTGELFF | NA | TRBV18 | NA | TRBJ2-2
TGTGCCAGCAGTTACTCATCCGGACAGGGTATAGAGACCCAGTACTTC | CASSYSSGQGIETQYF | many | TRBV6-2/TRBV6-3 | TRBD1 | TRBJ2-5
TGTGCCAGCAGTCTTATAAGCGGGAGCCCCTTTGAGGATGAGCAGTTCTTC | CASSLISGSPFEDEQFF | NA | TRBV27 | TRBD2 | TRBJ2-1
TGTGCCTGGAACCTAGGGAGTGAAGCTTTCTTT | CAWNLGSEAFF | many | TRBV30 | NA | TRBJ1-1
TGTGCCAGTACCCGACCGGACCTCACCACCCCTAACTATGGCTACACCTTC | CASTRPDLTTPNYGYTF | few | TRBV19 | NA | TRBJ1-2
TGCGCCAGCAGCCAAGAACGCGGGGCTAGGGGCCGCAATGAGCAGTTCTTC | CASSQERGARGRNEQFF | NA | TRBV4-3 | NA | TRBJ2-1
TGTGCCAGCAGCGTCTCCGGGACCCTGGGCACTGAAGCTTTCTTT | CASSVSGTLGTEAFF | few | TRBV9 | NA | TRBJ1-1
TGTGCCAGCAGTTTATACCGGGACAGGGGGCAGGGGGCCAAAAACATTCAGTACTTC | CASSLYRDRGQGAKNIQYF | many | TRBV28 | TRBD1 | TRBJ2-4
TGTGCCAGCAGCTTAATCGCAGGGGGCGTTTCAACTAATGAAAAACTGTTTTTT | CASSLIAGGVSTNEKLFF | NA | TRBV7-6 | TRBD1 | TRBJ1-4
TGTGCCAGCAGTTCCCAGGGGCACCAGCCCCAGCATTTT | CASSSQGHQPQHF | many | TRBV6-5 | NA | TRBJ1-5